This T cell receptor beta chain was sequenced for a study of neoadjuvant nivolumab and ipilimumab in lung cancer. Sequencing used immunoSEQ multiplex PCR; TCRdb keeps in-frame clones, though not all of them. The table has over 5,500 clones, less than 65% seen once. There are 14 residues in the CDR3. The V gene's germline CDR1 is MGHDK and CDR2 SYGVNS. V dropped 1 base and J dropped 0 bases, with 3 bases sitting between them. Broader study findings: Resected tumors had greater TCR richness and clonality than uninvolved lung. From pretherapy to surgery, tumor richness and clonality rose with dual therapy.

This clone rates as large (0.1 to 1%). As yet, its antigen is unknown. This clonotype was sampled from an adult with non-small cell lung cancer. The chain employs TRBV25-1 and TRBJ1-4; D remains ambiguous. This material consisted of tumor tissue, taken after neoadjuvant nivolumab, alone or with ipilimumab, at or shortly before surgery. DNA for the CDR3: TGTGCCAGCAGTGAATGGACAACTAATGAAAAACTGTTTTTT. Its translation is CASSEWTTNEKLFF.